What follows are 27 T cell receptor beta chains derived from one specimen sequenced in a study of T cell repertoires in cytomegalovirus infection. TCRdb recomputed calls from the reads with MiXCR, one row per CDR3 protein. In the table there are roughly 500,000 distinct CDR3 sequences, approximately 10% of which are singletons. What was sequenced was PBMCs. These receptors were collected from a human donor in good health (CMV status not recorded). Some clones in this sample may be carry-over from other donors' samples.

This chain connects TRBV4-1 to TRBJ1-2; D call uncertain. The length of the CDR3 is 13 residues. The germline CDR1 and CDR2 sequences are MGHRA and YSYEKL. V was trimmed by 4 bases and J by 6 bases, leaving 12 bases between them. DNA of the CDR3: TGCGCCAGCAGCCTAGACTCGGCCAATGGCTACACCTTC. Encoded protein: CASSLDSANGYTF.

This clonotype occurred many times. The chain is built from TRBV7-9 and TRBJ1-2; weak D call: TRBD1 (6 bases). V dropped 6 bases and J dropped 0 bases, with 26 bases sitting between them. The CDR3 sequence is 19 residues long. The germline V gene has CDR1 SEHNR and CDR2 FQNEAQ (reference sequence). CDR3 sequence reads: CASRVDRALQGPANYGYTF. CDR3 DNA sequence: TGTGCCAGCAGGGTGGATCGGGCGTTACAGGGTCCAGCTAACTATGGCTACACCTTC. Drawing the rest from reference TRBV7-9 and TRBJ1-2, the complete variable domain is DTGVSQNPRHKITKRGQNVTFRCDPISEHNRLYWYRQTLGQGPEFLTYFQNEAQLEKSRLLSDRFSAERPKGSFSTLEIQRTEQGDSAMYLCASRVDRALQGPANYGYTFGSGTRLTVV.

This clonotype was seen at least ten times. The genes are TRBV20-1 and TRBJ1-6; D may be TRBD1 (5 bases). The ends were cut back, 7 bases at V and 9 bases at J, with 25 bases in the middle. Germline V gives CDR1 DFQATT, CDR2 SNEGSKA (reference sequence). The CDR3 has 16 residues. CDR3 loop: CSVPRGPQAGFSPLHF. CDR3 bases: TGCAGTGTCCCACGGGGCCCGCAAGCGGGGTTTTCACCCCTCCACTTT.

Many counts were recorded for this clonotype. This rearrangement joins TRBV12-3 or TRBV12-4 to TRBJ2-2, with 14 nucleotides matching TRBD2. Trimming removed 6 bases from V and 2 bases from J; junction bases left unmatched: 11. This CDR3 has 19 residues. The CDR3 DNA reads TGTGCCAGCAGCCCTGGACTAGCGGGAGGTGTTAGAAACACCGGGGAGCTGTTTTTT. Translated, it gives CASSPGLAGGVRNTGELFF.

This clonotype was detected only once. The chain joins TRBV12-3 or TRBV12-4 to TRBJ1-4, with unresolved D. The CDR3 runs to 14 residues. V lost 3 bases to trimming and J lost 6 bases, with 11 bases between them. The CDR3 region has the DNA TGTGCCAGCAGTTTGGGCACACTCCATGAAAAACTGTTTTTT. As protein: CASSLGTLHEKLFF.

This clonotype has a count of ten or more. This chain links TRBV7-8 with TRBJ2-5, with 7 positions matching TRBD2. J gave up 3 bases and V 0 bases, and 10 bases lay outside the gene matches. The CDR3 runs 17 residues. From germline, CDR1 is SGHVS and CDR2 FQNEAQ. CDR3 sequence reads: CASSLAMIAGMEETQYF. In nucleotides, the CDR3 is TGTGCCAGCAGCTTAGCGATGATAGCGGGCATGGAAGAGACCCAGTACTTC.

This clonotype came up many times. The V call is TRBV19, the J call TRBJ1-5, with no clear D. With 3 bases removed from V and 3 bases from J, the gap between germline ends came to 3 bases. The germline CDR1 and CDR2 sequences are LNHDA and SQIVND (reference sequence). The CDR3 spans 12 residues. The CDR3: CASSMLNQPQHF. In nucleotides, the CDR3 is TGTGCCAGTAGTATGCTCAATCAGCCCCAGCATTTT. Full variable domain (rest looked up from reference TRBV19 and TRBJ1-5): DGGITQSPKYLFRKEGQNVTLSCEQNLNHDAMYWYRQDPGQGLRLIYYSQIVNDFQKGDIAEGYSVSREKKESFPLTVTSAQKNPTAFYLCASSMLNQPQHFGDGTRLSIL.

This chain connects TRBV20-1 to TRBJ2-1; D unclear. Germline V gene lookup returns CDR1 DFQATT and CDR2 SNEGSKA (reference sequence). Trimming took 5 bases from V and 8 from J, leaving 10 bases between them. There are 11 residues in the CDR3. The CDR3 sequence: CSAAQEDEQFF. The CDR3 bases are TGCAGTGCTGCCCAAGAGGATGAGCAGTTCTTC.

This clonotype was observed a few times. V gene TRBV2 combines with J gene TRBJ2-1; TRBD2 matches 12 bases. With 9 bases clipped from V and 9 bases from J, the junction kept 3 bases outside the gene matches. CDR3 length: 12 residues. Germline V gene lookup returns CDR1 SNHLY and CDR2 FYNNEI. CDR3 sequence reads: CAREGLAGEQFF. CDR3 DNA sequence: TGTGCCAGGGAGGGACTAGCGGGTGAGCAGTTCTTC.

This clonotype was detected a few times. The chain employs TRBV20-1 and TRBJ2-1; TRBD2 is a possible D gene (5 bases). Germline V CDR1 and CDR2: DFQATT, SNEGSKA (reference sequence). This CDR3 region has 11 residues. V lost 2 bases, J lost 12 bases, and 11 bases lay in between. CDR3 residues: CSARMERSQFF. The CDR3 DNA follows: TGCAGTGCTAGAATGGAGCGGTCGCAGTTCTTC.

This clonotype came up many times. J is TRBJ1-1 and V is TRBV29-1; D might be TRBD1 (6 bases). The CDR3 has 11 residues. With 6 bases removed from V and 7 bases from J, the gap between germline ends came to 12 bases. Germline CDR1 and CDR2: SQVTM and ANQGSEA. In DNA form, the CDR3 reads TGCAGCGTAGATAGGGGGGATGAAGCTTTCTTT. This sequence encodes CSVDRGDEAFF.

The chain combines TRBV2 with TRBJ2-3; the match to TRBD2 covers 7 bases. The CDR3 contains 14 residues. Trimming removed 4 bases from V and 5 bases from J; junction bases left unmatched: 6. Germline-derived CDR1 and CDR2 are SNHLY and FYNNEI. The CDR3 DNA reads TGTGCCAGCAGTGCGCGGGAGCGGGGAGATACGCAGTATTTT. Protein sequence: CASSARERGDTQYF.

With respect to this clonotype: Germline is not matched at one junction end, which may reflect a read error. The V gene is TRBV5-1, the J gene TRBJ2-3, with 7 bases lining up with TRBD1. CDR1 is SGHRS, CDR2 YFSETQ, per germline. CDR3 length equals 15 residues. CDR3 nucleotides: TGTGCCAGCTCGCTGGGGGACAGCAGGTCCCATACGCAGTATTTT. This encodes CASSLGDSRSHTQYF.

V and J are TRBV7-9 and TRBJ1-6; TRBD1 might be the D (6 bases). CDR1 and CDR2 (germline): SEHNR, FQNEAQ (reference sequence). V was cut by 4 bases and J by 9 bases, with 13 bases left in between. The CDR3 is 14 residues long. The CDR3 DNA reads as TGTGCCAGCAGCTCCGAAGGGGGGAGTTCACCCCTCCACTTT. Amino acid sequence: CASSSEGGSSPLHF.

This clonotype has ten or more counts. V and J are TRBV20-1 and TRBJ1-6; 7 nucleotides line up with TRBD1. The V gene end was trimmed by 3 bases and the J gene end by 14 bases; junction bases not matched to a gene: 10. CDR1 is DFQATT, CDR2 SNEGSKA, per germline (reference sequence). The CDR3 sequence is 13 residues long. CDR3 DNA: TGCAGTGCTAGGGTTACAGGGGAGGGGACCCTCCACTTT. Protein sequence: CSARVTGEGTLHF.

The table lists this clonotype with many counts. The rearrangement links TRBV7-3 to TRBJ1-1, with 8 bases that match TRBD1. In germline, CDR1 is SGHTA, CDR2 FQGTGA. Unmatched junction bases numbered 3, after V lost 5 bases and J lost 4 bases. The CDR3 totals 13 residues. The CDR3 DNA is TGTGCCAGCAGCCAGGGGGCCAGCACTGAAGCTTTCTTT. It yields the protein CASSQGASTEAFF. Full variable domain (remainder filled in from reference TRBV7-3 and TRBJ1-1): GAGVSQTPSNKVTEKGKYVELRCDPISGHTALYWYRQSLGQGPEFLIYFQGTGAADDSGLPNDRFFAVRPEGSVSTLKIQRTERGDSAVYLCASSQGASTEAFFGQGTRLTVV.

This chain connects TRBV12-3 or TRBV12-4 to TRBJ1-3; a possible D gene is TRBD1 (5 bases). This CDR3 contains 16 residues. Trimming took 5 bases from V and 0 from J, leaving 14 bases between them. The CDR3 nucleotides are TGTGCCAGCAGTACCCCGCCTGGGGGCTCTGGAAACACCATATATTTT. Residues: CASSTPPGGSGNTIYF.

This clonotype was counted many times. The genes are TRBV12-3 or TRBV12-4 and TRBJ2-1, with D perhaps given as TRBD1 or TRBD2 (6 bases each). This CDR3 comprises 14 residues. V shed 8 bases and J shed 3 bases, with 14 bases lying between them. DNA for the CDR3: TGTGCCAGCTGCGGGACAACTCTCTACAATGAGCAGTTCTTC. This codes for CASCGTTLYNEQFF.

This clonotype was detected ten times or more. The J gene is TRBJ1-1, the V gene TRBV12-3 or TRBV12-4; D is possibly TRBD1 (6 bases). The V end lost 0 bases, the J end lost 6 bases, and 11 bases lay between the germline ends. This CDR3 has 14 residues. CDR3 sequence: CASSLAGGTAEAFF. The CDR3 nucleotides are TGTGCCAGCAGTTTAGCAGGGGGTACGGCTGAAGCTTTCTTT.

This clonotype came up many times. The chain links TRBV19 to TRBJ1-1; D is ambiguous. CDR1 and CDR2 from the germline V gene are LNHDA and SQIVND (reference sequence). The V gene lost 7 bases and the J gene lost 1 base, with 13 bases spanning the gap. The CDR3 is 14 residues long. DNA of the CDR3: TGTGCCAGTACCCCCGGACGGCAGAACACTGAAGCTTTCTTT. This encodes CASTPGRQNTEAFF. The whole variable domain, filled in from reference TRBV19 and TRBJ1-1, reads DGGITQSPKYLFRKEGQNVTLSCEQNLNHDAMYWYRQDPGQGLRLIYYSQIVNDFQKGDIAEGYSVSREKKESFPLTVTSAQKNPTAFYLCASTPGRQNTEAFFGQGTRLTVV.

The V gene is TRBV6-6, the J gene TRBJ1-1; D is unclear. Trimming stripped 2 bases from V and 1 base from J, with 8 bases between. Per germline, CDR1 MNHNY and CDR2 SVGAGI (reference sequence). This CDR3 is built from 14 residues. CDR3 DNA sequence: TGTGCCAGCAGTTACCTACAGACGAACACTGAAGCTTTCTTT. The encoded protein is CASSYLQTNTEAFF.

This clonotype was seen many times. This chain uses TRBV28 with TRBJ2-7, with D possibly matching TRBD2 (6 bases). The CDR3 has 14 amino acids. The germline gives CDR1 MDHEN, CDR2 SYDVKM. V was cut by 8 bases and J by 3 bases, with 17 bases left in between. The CDR3 sequence is CASLGGPGGYEQYF. CDR3 sequence (DNA): TGTGCCAGCCTAGGCGGTCCCGGGGGCTACGAGCAGTACTTC.

This clonotype was counted at least ten times. V and J are TRBV25-1 and TRBJ2-7; D is unresolved. The V and J ends lost 5 bases and 5 bases respectively, with 16 bases between them. CDR1 MGHDK and CDR2 SYGVNS come from the germline V gene. This CDR3 spans 14 amino acids. The CDR3 here is CASSSVREVHEQYF. In nucleotides, the CDR3 is TGTGCCAGCAGTTCCGTCCGAGAGGTTCACGAGCAGTACTTC.

The gene calls are TRBV20-1 and TRBJ2-7; 9 bases are shared with TRBD2. The CDR3 spans 15 residues. CDR1 and CDR2 (germline): DFQATT, SNEGSKA (reference sequence). V was pared by 4 bases and J by 1 base, with 8 bases of the junction left unmatched. This CDR3 is CSATGGSGGSYEQYF. Written as DNA, the CDR3 is TGCAGTGCTACCGGGGGGAGCGGGGGGTCCTACGAGCAGTACTTC.

This clonotype was picked up many times. The chain couples TRBV7-9 to TRBJ2-1, with D uncertain. CDR1 and CDR2 (germline): SEHNR, FQNEAQ (reference sequence). Trimming removed 2 bases from V and 10 bases from J, with 9 bases in between. This CDR3 region has 12 residues. CDR3 amino acids: CASSLKPGEQFF. Here the CDR3 DNA reads TGTGCCAGCAGCTTAAAACCAGGCGAGCAGTTCTTC.

This clonotype was detected ten times or more. The chain employs TRBV27 and TRBJ2-7; a possible D gene is TRBD1 (6 bases). Per the germline V gene, CDR1 is MNHEY and CDR2 is SMNVEV (reference sequence). V was clipped by 2 bases and J by 3 bases, with 11 bases between them. The CDR3 loop spans 14 amino acids. The CDR3 spells CASSLSPRGYEQYF. As DNA, the CDR3 is TGTGCCAGCAGTTTAAGTCCCAGGGGCTACGAGCAGTACTTC.

The chain links TRBV12-3 or TRBV12-4 to TRBJ1-1; 7 nucleotides line up with TRBD1. V trimming: 6 bases; J trimming: 6 bases; junction bases outside the gene matches: 10. The CDR3 loop spans 14 amino acids. The CDR3 DNA sequence: TGTGCCAGCAGCTATACACAGGGGTCTTCTGAAGCTTTCTTT. Translating gives CASSYTQGSSEAFF.